The 27 T cell receptor beta chains reported below all come from one sample, sequenced in a study of blood T cell repertoires in COVID-19. Profiling relied on immunoSEQ multiplex PCR, and the TCRdb table lists in-frame clones only, not all of them. The data show more than 300,000 clones, approximately 89% seen once. Sequencing used peripheral blood. The receptors originated from a woman aged 25 to 39 with COVID-19, enrolled during active disease.

The chain combines TRBV29-1 with TRBJ2-7; 10 positions agree with TRBD2. The length of the CDR3 is 13 residues. V lost 6 bases and J lost 7; bases outside the gene matches: 9. Germline lookup yields CDR1 SQVTM and CDR2 ANQGSEA. Written as DNA, the CDR3 is TGCAGCGTGGTAGCGGGAGGATCGGGGGAGCAGTACTTC. Translated, it gives CSVVAGGSGEQYF.

The CDR3 is CASSYPRGSGTEAFF. The DNA of the CDR3 is TGTGCCAGCAGTTACCCCCGGGGGAGTGGAACTGAAGCTTTCTTT. The genes are TRBV6-2 or TRBV6-3 and TRBJ1-1, with D tentatively TRBD1 (5 bases). Trimming shortened V by 2 bases and J by 5 bases, and 15 bases separated the two germline ends. Looked up from germline, CDR1 is MNHEY and CDR2 is SVGEGT. CDR3 length: 15 residues.

The chain uses TRBV5-6 and TRBJ2-1; 7 bases are a match to TRBD1. The V gene end was trimmed by 2 bases and the J gene end by 2 bases; junction bases not matched to a gene: 4. Per germline, CDR1 SGHDT and CDR2 YYEEEE. There are 15 residues in the CDR3. CDR3 sequence (DNA): TGTGCCAGCAGCTTAGGGACAGCACCCTACAATGAGCAGTTCTTC. Protein product: CASSLGTAPYNEQFF.

This sequence joins TRBV28 and TRBJ1-2, with 9 bases fitting TRBD1. The germline CDR1 and CDR2 sequences are MDHEN and SYDVKM. The CDR3 has 15 residues. The J segment lost 8 bases and the V segment lost 6 bases, leaving 13 bases of the junction unmatched. This CDR3 is CASSPAGTGTGGYTF. The CDR3 nucleotides read TGTGCCAGCAGCCCCGCCGGGACAGGGACGGGCGGCTACACCTTC.

This clone was counted between two and nine times. J is TRBJ2-2 and V is TRBV10-2; D is ambiguous. The germline gives CDR1 WSHSY, CDR2 SAAADI. There are 11 residues in the CDR3. The V gene lost 8 bases and the J gene lost 6 bases, with 7 bases spanning the gap. The CDR3 loop is CASEAAGELFF. The CDR3 DNA reads TGCGCCAGCGAAGCTGCCGGGGAGCTGTTTTTT.

The chain recombines TRBV4-3 with TRBJ1-4, with D unresolved. Germline loops: CDR1 LGHNA, CDR2 YSLEER. This CDR3 comprises 17 residues. The ends were cut back, 4 bases at V and 4 bases at J, with 19 bases in the middle. CDR3 sequence reads: CASSPSSVLNYNEKLFF. CDR3 DNA sequence: TGCGCCAGCAGCCCCTCCTCCGTACTGAACTATAATGAAAAACTGTTTTTT.

The genes are TRBV2 and TRBJ2-3; 9 bases fit TRBD1. The germline V gene encodes CDR1 SNHLY and CDR2 FYNNEI. Losses at the gene ends were 8 bases for V and 3 bases for J; bases not matched to a gene: 9. The CDR3 has 15 residues. The CDR3 DNA sequence: TGTGCCAGCGAGTTAGGGACAGGGCTGACAGATACGCAGTATTTT. Translated: CASELGTGLTDTQYF.

The chain carries TRBV24-1 and TRBJ2-3; D unclear. The CDR3 loop spans 14 amino acids. V lost 4 bases and J lost 4, with 11 bases in between. The germline V gene has CDR1 KGHDR and CDR2 SFDVKD. The CDR3 sequence: CATSEGLGADTQYF. The CDR3, as DNA: TGTGCCACCAGTGAAGGTCTGGGCGCAGATACGCAGTATTTT.

The chain has TRBV27 and TRBJ2-5; 7 bases are shared with TRBD2. The junction had 5 bases not matched to a gene; V was cut back by 3 bases and J by 1 base. Germline V CDR1 and CDR2: MNHEY, SMNVEV (reference sequence). This CDR3 contains 15 residues. The CDR3 nucleotides are TGTGCCAGCAGTTTTTGGCGGGGGACCCAAGAGACCCAGTACTTC. Its translation is CASSFWRGTQETQYF.

V is TRBV6-6 and J is TRBJ2-2; D is unclear. The V gene's germline CDR1 is MNHNY and CDR2 SVGAGI (reference sequence). The CDR3 loop spans 14 amino acids. V was shortened by 8 bases and J by 2 bases, with 12 bases between the two germline ends. The chain's CDR3 is CASVVQENTGELFF. The CDR3 region has the DNA TGTGCCAGCGTCGTCCAGGAAAACACCGGGGAGCTGTTTTTT.

Note on this clone: The sample contains more than one DNA sequence encoding this CDR3. The rearrangement uses TRBV29-1 and TRBJ2-3, with D hard to call. CDR3 length: 12 residues. The germline gives CDR1 SQVTM, CDR2 ANQGSEA. With 2 bases removed from V and 1 base from J, the gap between germline ends came to 4 bases. The CDR3 DNA is TGCAGCGTTGAAACGGGCACAGATACGCAGTATTTT. Translated: CSVETGTDTQYF.

This clone was observed once. This chain uses TRBV28 with TRBJ2-2; D unclear. Germline V gene data show CDR1 as MDHEN and CDR2 as SYDVKM. The ends were cut back, 6 bases at V and 5 bases at J, with 10 bases in the middle. The CDR3 runs 13 residues. The CDR3 protein is CASRSPITGELFF. CDR3 nucleotides: TGTGCCAGCAGATCCCCCATTACCGGGGAGCTGTTTTTT.

The chain links TRBV18 to TRBJ2-1, with 14 bases that match TRBD2. The CDR3 totals 16 residues. CDR1 is KGHSH and CDR2 is LQKENI in the germline V gene. J lost 8 bases, V lost 2 bases, and 5 bases had no gene match. CDR3 bases: TGTGCCAGCTCACCATATCCGGGACTAGCGGGAGATGAGCAGTTCTTC. It yields the protein CASSPYPGLAGDEQFF.

This chain connects TRBV28 to TRBJ1-6; 8 bases map to TRBD1. CDR3 length equals 16 residues. The junction had 8 bases not matched to a gene; V was cut back by 5 bases and J by 5 bases. Germline CDR1 reads MDHEN; CDR2 reads SYDVKM. CDR3 sequence: CASSLAGGQDNSPLHF. Here the CDR3 DNA reads TGTGCCAGCAGTCTGGCTGGGGGACAGGATAATTCACCCCTCCACTTT. The whole variable domain, filled in from reference TRBV28 and TRBJ1-6, reads DVKVTQSSRYLVKRTGEKVFLECVQDMDHENMFWYRQDPGLGLRLIYFSYDVKMKEKGDIPEGYSVSREKKERFSLILESASTNQTSMYLCASSLAGGQDNSPLHFGNGTRLTVT.

The chain has TRBV28 and TRBJ1-1; D not certain. The ends were cut back, 2 bases at V and 1 base at J, with 5 bases in the middle. In germline, CDR1 is MDHEN, CDR2 SYDVKM. The CDR3 is made up of 13 amino acids. CDR3 coding DNA: TGTGCCAGCAGTTTAGTTAGGAACACTGAAGCTTTCTTT. It codes for CASSLVRNTEAFF.

V and J are TRBV5-1 and TRBJ2-2, with D unresolved. The germline CDR1 and CDR2 sequences are SGHRS and YFSETQ. Trimming pared 1 base from V and 6 bases from J, leaving 4 bases between. This CDR3 region has 12 residues. The CDR3 sequence: CASSLTAGELFF. CDR3 DNA sequence: TGCGCCAGCAGCTTGACGGCCGGGGAGCTGTTTTTT.

The chain has TRBV25-1 and TRBJ1-5, with TRBD1 matching 11 bases. This CDR3 region has 16 residues. CDR1 is MGHDK, CDR2 SYGVNS, per germline. Trimming cost V 1 base and J 6 bases; bases outside gene matches: 5. CDR3 DNA sequence: TGTGCCAGCAGTGAATCCAGGACAGGGGGCGGTCAGCCCCAGCATTTT. This sequence encodes CASSESRTGGGQPQHF.

The chain couples TRBV4-1 to TRBJ1-4, with no clear D. The CDR3 totals 17 residues. Germline V lookup: CDR1 MGHRA, CDR2 YSYEKL. Between the trimmed V and J ends, which lost 2 bases and 7 bases, there was a span of 20 bases. Here the CDR3 DNA reads TGCGCCAGCAGCCAAACCTCGGTCCTCCTGGGAGTTGAAAAACTGTTTTTT. It yields the protein CASSQTSVLLGVEKLFF.

The chain uses TRBV19 and TRBJ1-2; 8 positions match TRBD1. The CDR3 consists of 14 residues. V shed 0 bases, J shed 8 bases, and the junction held 5 bases outside the gene matches. Germline V gene lookup returns CDR1 LNHDA and CDR2 SQIVND (reference sequence). The CDR3: CASSIDGQGQGYTF. The CDR3 DNA is TGTGCCAGTAGTATAGATGGACAGGGACAAGGCTACACCTTC.

The chain employs TRBV7-9 and TRBJ2-5; 9 nucleotides line up with TRBD1. Trimming at V came to 2 bases and at J to 2 bases, leaving 6 bases not matched to a gene. CDR1 is SEHNR, CDR2 FQNEAQ, per germline (reference sequence). This CDR3 is built from 16 residues. This chain's CDR3 is CASSLFTGGGQETQYF. As DNA, the CDR3 is TGTGCCAGCAGCTTATTCACAGGGGGCGGGCAAGAGACCCAGTACTTC.

This sequence joins TRBV24-1 and TRBJ2-3; 10 bases align to TRBD2. The CDR3 sequence is 16 residues long. With V trimmed by 0 bases and J by 3 bases, 2 bases remained unmatched. The germline V gene has CDR1 KGHDR and CDR2 SFDVKD. CDR3 sequence reads: CATSDLGTSATDTQYF. In DNA form, the CDR3 reads TGTGCCACCAGTGATTTGGGGACTAGCGCTACAGATACGCAGTATTTT.

This rearrangement joins TRBV11-2 to TRBJ2-7, with D possibly TRBD1 on 5 matching bases. V lost 0 bases and J 4 bases, leaving 10 bases between the germline ends. This CDR3 is built from 14 residues. Germline values: CDR1 SGHAT, CDR2 FQNNGV. CDR3 DNA: TGTGCCAGCAGCTTAGATCTCAGGGATTACGAGCAGTACTTC. Its translation: CASSLDLRDYEQYF.

This clone has just one count. Other nucleotide sequences in the sample specify the same CDR3. The chain couples TRBV7-2 to TRBJ2-1, with 10 bases that match TRBD2. The CDR3 is made up of 15 amino acids. V dropped 1 base and J dropped 4; count of bases not matched to a gene: 1. Germline V gives CDR1 SGHTA, CDR2 FQGNSA. DNA of the CDR3: TGTGCCAGCAGCTTAGTAGCGGGAGGTTACAATGAGCAGTTCTTC. Protein product: CASSLVAGGYNEQFF.

This clone appeared once. This chain uses TRBV7-9 with TRBJ1-2, with TRBD1 matching 8 bases. The CDR3 spans 13 residues. The trim removed 5 bases at V and 7 bases at J, leaving 6 bases unmatched. Germline CDR1 reads SEHNR; CDR2 reads FQNEAQ (reference sequence). CDR3 nucleotides: TGTGCCAGCAGCCAACAGGGGGTCGGTGGCTACACCTTC. Encoded protein: CASSQQGVGGYTF.

This chain links TRBV11-2 with TRBJ2-7; D not certain. Trimming took 0 bases from V and 4 from J, leaving 10 bases between them. Germline V lookup: CDR1 SGHAT, CDR2 FQNNGV. This CDR3 is built from 14 residues. CDR3 amino acids: CASSLESVVYEQYF. The DNA for the CDR3 is TGTGCCAGCAGCTTAGAAAGCGTGGTGTACGAGCAGTACTTC. The whole variable domain, filled in from reference TRBV11-2 and TRBJ2-7, reads EAGVAQSPRYKIIEKRQSVAFWCNPISGHATLYWYQQILGQGPKLLIQFQNNGVVDDSQLPKDRFSAERLKGVDSTLKIQPAKLEDSAVYLCASSLESVVYEQYFGPGTRLTVT.

CDR3 bases: TGTGCCAGCTCAGGGACTAGCGGGAGGGCCGGCGAGCAGTACTTC. Translated: CASSGTSGRAGEQYF. This chain joins TRBV18 and TRBJ2-7, with 16 bases fitting TRBD2. This CDR3 is 15 amino acids long. In germline, CDR1 is KGHSH, CDR2 LQKENI. Trimming removed 5 bases from V and 6 bases from J; junction bases left unmatched: 4.

The chain uses TRBV4-1 and TRBJ2-7; perhaps TRBD2 as D (6 bases). CDR1 and CDR2 (germline): MGHRA, YSYEKL. Trimming left V 1 base short and J 7 bases short, with 17 bases between. There are 15 residues in the CDR3. In DNA, the CDR3 is TGCGCCAGCAGCCAAGGTAGCAGGGAGGTTTGGGAGCAGTACTTC. It translates to CASSQGSREVWEQYF.